This TCR beta chain came from a study of somatic mutations in cytotoxic T cells in rheumatoid arthritis. On the study more broadly: The flow sorting of some V beta antibody-stained T-cell populations reached nearly 100% purity, and the sorted populations included V beta1+ cells sequenced for TCRB.

Study conclusions and caveats: Slight TRBV07 underrepresentation in rheumatoid arthritis patients went unadjusted for multiple comparisons. For patients with rheumatoid arthritis, CD8+ clonality went up with age, while healthy controls showed no such change.

Germline values: CDR1 SGDLS, CDR2 YYNGEE. Trimming cost V 0 bases and J 4 bases, with 7 bases left between them. The CDR3 runs 14 residues. The data were produced by immunoSEQ multiplex PCR, yet TCRdb's version contains in-frame clones alone and is incomplete. The repertoire holds 6,000 to 7,500 clones, with 72% as singletons. This clone appeared a single time. No antigen is known for it. Sequencing was done on a sample of CD8+ T cells sorted from blood. This receptor was taken from a woman between 50 and 59 years old in good health. This chain links TRBV9 with TRBJ2-2; maybe TRBD1 (5 bases). CDR3 region: CASSVGTSTGELFF. Written as DNA, the CDR3 is TGTGCCAGCAGCGTAGGGACAAGCACCGGGGAGCTGTTTTTT.